This T cell receptor (beta chain) was recorded in a study of cytomegalovirus exposure and HLA in healthy donors. For the study at large: Early released data had around 88 million unique TCRs, all coming from HLA-typed donors. Whole-study results and caveats: Some segments of the V type, notably TRBV6-2 and TRBV6-3, were excluded as indistinguishable.

With 60 Vbeta and 13 Jbeta primers, the PCR was carried out. The assay was immunoSEQ multiplex PCR, and TCRdb's table has in-frame clones only and misses some. The sample records approximately 120,000 clones, approximately 75% being singletons. This clone was seen more than once but under ten times. As yet, its antigen is unknown. Trimming cost V 0 bases and J 0 bases, with 9 bases left between them. The CDR3 runs to 16 residues. Per the germline V gene, CDR1 is LNHDA and CDR2 is SQIVND (reference sequence). The chain joins TRBV19 to TRBJ2-1; a weak D match, TRBD2 (5 bases). Sample: PBMCs. The TCR originated in a man younger than 40 in good health and CMV-seronegative. The CDR3 loop reads CASSIDQRSSYNEQFF. The DNA for the CDR3 is TGTGCCAGTAGTATAGATCAGCGGAGCTCCTACAATGAGCAGTTCTTC.